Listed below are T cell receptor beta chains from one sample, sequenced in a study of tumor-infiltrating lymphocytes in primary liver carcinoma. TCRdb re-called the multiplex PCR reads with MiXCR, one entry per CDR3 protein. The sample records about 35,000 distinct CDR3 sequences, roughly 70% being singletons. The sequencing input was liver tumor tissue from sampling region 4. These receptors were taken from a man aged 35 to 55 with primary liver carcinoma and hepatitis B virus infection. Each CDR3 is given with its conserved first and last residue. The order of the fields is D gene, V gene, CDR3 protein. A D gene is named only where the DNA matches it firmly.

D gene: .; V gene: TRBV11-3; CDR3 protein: CASSLRVSNNEQFF
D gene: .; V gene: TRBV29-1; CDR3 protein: CSAQSKPNQPQHF
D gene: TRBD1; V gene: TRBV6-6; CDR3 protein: CASSIRDRGTQGAQCF
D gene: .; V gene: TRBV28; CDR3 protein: CAISLPGLARNIQYF
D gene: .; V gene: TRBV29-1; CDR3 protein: CSVRAPRGTQVANYGYIF
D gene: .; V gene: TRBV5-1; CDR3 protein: CASSLLEKGYGYIF
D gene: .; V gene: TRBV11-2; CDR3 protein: CASSREIGRAGDTQYF
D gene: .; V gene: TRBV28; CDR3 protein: CASTRQSDTEYF
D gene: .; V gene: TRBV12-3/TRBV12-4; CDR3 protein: CASSPGNNGYTF
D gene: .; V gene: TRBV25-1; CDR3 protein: CASSEYSLTNTQYF
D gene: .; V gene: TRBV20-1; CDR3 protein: CSARPQISPLHF
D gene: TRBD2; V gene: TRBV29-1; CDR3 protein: CSVGPGGQFF
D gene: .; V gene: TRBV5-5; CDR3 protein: CTSSHECERYTEAFF
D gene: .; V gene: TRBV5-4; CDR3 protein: CASSPRSGETQYF
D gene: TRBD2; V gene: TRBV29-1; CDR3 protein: CSVRTSGSWAETQYF
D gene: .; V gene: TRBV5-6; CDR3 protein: CTSRWSTGPQYF
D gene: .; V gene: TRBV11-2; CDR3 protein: CASSPMIKASQFF
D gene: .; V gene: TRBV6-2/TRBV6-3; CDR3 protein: CVSSPSDTWELFF
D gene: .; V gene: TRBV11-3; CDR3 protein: CASSMARSYEQYF
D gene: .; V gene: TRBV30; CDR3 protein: CAWSVRNRDTQYF
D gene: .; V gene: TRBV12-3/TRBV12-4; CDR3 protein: CASSFRGASTYNEQFF
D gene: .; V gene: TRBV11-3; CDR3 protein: CASSVRQSYEQYF
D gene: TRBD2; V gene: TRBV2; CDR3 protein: CASRFGLVVFYNEQFF
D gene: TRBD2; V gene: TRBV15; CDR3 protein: CATGSGRNWGEQFF
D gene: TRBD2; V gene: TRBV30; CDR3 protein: CAWSRLAFTDTQYF
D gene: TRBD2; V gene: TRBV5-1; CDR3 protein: CASSFETSERNTGELFF
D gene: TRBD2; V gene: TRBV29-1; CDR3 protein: CSVDSGRAPYNEQFF
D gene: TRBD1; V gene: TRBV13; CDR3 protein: CASSSAGDRGDSPLLF
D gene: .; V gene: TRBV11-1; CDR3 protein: CASSYPLNRDTQYF
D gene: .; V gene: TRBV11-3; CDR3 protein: CANSLGGTDTQCF
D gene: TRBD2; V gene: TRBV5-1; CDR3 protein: CASCLREGNSGGAYNEQFF
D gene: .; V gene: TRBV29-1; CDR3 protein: CSVNPWRGTDTHYF
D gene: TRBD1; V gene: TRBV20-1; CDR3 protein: CSAGTGGETQYF
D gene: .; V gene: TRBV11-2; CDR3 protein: CASSLSERIQQYF
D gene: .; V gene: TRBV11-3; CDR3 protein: CASCLDYTQAFF
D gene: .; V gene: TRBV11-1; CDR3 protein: CASSFPETGGTKNIQYF
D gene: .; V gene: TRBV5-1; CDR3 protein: CASNVNRVADTEAFF
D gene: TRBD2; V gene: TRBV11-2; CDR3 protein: CAGREAPQRLAVTDTQYF
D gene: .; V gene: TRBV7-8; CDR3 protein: CASSRQRDTEAFF
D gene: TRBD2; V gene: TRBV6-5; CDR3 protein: CATYSGLISGELFF
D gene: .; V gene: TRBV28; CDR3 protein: CASSLAGTIRWQYF
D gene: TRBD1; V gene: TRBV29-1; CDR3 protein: CNVETDRGRADTQYF
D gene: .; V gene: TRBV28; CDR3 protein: CASSRYTGHPLAEQYF